This entry describes one TCR beta chain. Its antigen is not identified. A junction end diverges from the germline sequence, so it may reflect a read error. CDR3 size: 13 residues. This sample's RNA came from whole unsorted tissue. Newly diagnosed lung cancer patients had thoracic surgery in China, August–November 2014, without prior chemotherapy. This record belongs to a study of tumor and adjacent non-tumor tissue in lung cancer. Regarding the study as a whole: In normal lung, the top 100 clones were significantly more dominant than in tumor.

TCRbeta libraries were built with three rounds of nested PCR, modified from ARM-PCR. One entry per CDR3 protein, called by TCRdb with MiXCR from the multiplex PCR reads. The table records around 79,000 distinct CDR3 sequences, over 60% of them present only once. The receptor comes from a woman between 40 and 50 years old with non-small cell lung cancer. The chain has TRBV12-3 or TRBV12-4 and TRBJ2-2; the D gene is possibly TRBD2 (5 bases). The sequencing sample was made of lung tumor tissue. The CDR3 DNA reads as TGTGCCACCCCGGACTCGAACACCGGGAAGCTGTTTTTT. Its protein product is CATPDSNTGKLFF.